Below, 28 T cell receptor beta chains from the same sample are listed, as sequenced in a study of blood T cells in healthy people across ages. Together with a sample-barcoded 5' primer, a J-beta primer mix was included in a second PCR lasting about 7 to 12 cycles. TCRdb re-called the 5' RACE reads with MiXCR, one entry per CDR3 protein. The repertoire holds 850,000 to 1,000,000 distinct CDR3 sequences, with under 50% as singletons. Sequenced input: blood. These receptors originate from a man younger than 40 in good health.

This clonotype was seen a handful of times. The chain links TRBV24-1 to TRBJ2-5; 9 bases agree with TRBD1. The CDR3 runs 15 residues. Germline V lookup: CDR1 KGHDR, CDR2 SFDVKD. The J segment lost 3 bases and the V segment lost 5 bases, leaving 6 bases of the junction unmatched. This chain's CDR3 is CATSGAGTGKETQYF. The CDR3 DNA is TGTGCCACCAGTGGGGCCGGGACAGGGAAAGAGACCCAGTACTTC.

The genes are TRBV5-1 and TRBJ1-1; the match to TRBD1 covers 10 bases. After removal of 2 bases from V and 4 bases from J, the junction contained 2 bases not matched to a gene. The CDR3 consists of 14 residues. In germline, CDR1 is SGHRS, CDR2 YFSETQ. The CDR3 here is CASSFRDRGTEAFF. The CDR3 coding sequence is TGCGCCAGCAGCTTTAGGGACAGGGGCACTGAAGCTTTCTTT.

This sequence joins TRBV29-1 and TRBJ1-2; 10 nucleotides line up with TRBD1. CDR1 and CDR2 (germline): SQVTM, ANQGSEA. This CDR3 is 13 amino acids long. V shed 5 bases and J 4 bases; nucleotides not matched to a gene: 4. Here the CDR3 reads CSVLTGGGYGYTF. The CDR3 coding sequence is TGCAGCGTTCTGACAGGGGGCGGCTATGGCTACACCTTC.

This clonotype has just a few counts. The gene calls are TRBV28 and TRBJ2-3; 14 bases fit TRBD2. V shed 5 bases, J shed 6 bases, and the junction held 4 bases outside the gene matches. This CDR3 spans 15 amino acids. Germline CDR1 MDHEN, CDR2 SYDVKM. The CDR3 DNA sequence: TGTGCCAGCAGTCCGACTAGCGGGGGGGTTGATACGCAGTATTTT. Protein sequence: CASSPTSGGVDTQYF.

CDR3 DNA: TGTGCCAGCAGCCAAGAGATTGGGGGGCAGTACTACGAGCAGTACTTC. The encoded protein is CASSQEIGGQYYEQYF. This chain joins TRBV3-1 and TRBJ2-5; tentatively, D is TRBD1 or TRBD2 (6 bases each). The end of the DNA is better explained by TRBJ2-7, so the J call may be wrong. CDR3 length: 16 residues. Looked up from germline, CDR1 is LGHDT and CDR2 is YNNKEL (reference sequence).

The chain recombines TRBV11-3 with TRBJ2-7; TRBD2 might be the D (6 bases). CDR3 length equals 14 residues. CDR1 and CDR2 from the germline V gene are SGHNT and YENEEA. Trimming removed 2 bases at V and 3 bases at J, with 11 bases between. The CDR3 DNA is TGTGCCAGCAGCTTAAATCGGGGGTTCTACGAGCAGTACTTC. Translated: CASSLNRGFYEQYF.

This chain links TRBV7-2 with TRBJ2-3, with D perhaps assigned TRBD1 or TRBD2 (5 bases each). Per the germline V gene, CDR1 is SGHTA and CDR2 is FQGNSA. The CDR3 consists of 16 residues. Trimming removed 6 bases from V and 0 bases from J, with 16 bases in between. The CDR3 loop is CASRSRWDPSTDTQYF. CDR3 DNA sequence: TGTGCCAGCAGATCGCGCTGGGACCCTAGCACAGATACGCAGTATTTT. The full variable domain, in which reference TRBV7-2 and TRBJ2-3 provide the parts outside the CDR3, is GAGVSQSPSNKVTEKGKDVELRCDPISGHTALYWYRQSLGQGLEFLIYFQGNSAPDKSGLPSDRFSAERTGGSVSTLTIQRTQQEDSAVYLCASRSRWDPSTDTQYFGPGTRLTVL.

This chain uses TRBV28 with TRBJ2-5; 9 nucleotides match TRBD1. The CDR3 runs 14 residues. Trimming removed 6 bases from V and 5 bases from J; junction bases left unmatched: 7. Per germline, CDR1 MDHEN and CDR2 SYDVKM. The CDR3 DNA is TGTGCCAGCAGGGGACAGGGTGGGTTGGAGACCCAGTACTTC. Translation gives CASRGQGGLETQYF.

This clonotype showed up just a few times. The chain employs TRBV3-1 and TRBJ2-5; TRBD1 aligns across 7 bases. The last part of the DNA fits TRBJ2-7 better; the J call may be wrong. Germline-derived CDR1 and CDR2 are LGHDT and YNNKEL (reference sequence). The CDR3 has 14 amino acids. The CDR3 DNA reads TGTGCCAGCAGCCGACAGGGAAAGACCTACGAGCAGTACTTC. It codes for CASSRQGKTYEQYF.

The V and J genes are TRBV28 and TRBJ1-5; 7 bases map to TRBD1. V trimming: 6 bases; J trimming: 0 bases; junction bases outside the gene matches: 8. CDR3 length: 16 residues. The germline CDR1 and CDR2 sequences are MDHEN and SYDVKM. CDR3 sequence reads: CASSSGQAVSNQPQHF. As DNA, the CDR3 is TGTGCCAGCAGCTCCGGACAGGCAGTTAGCAATCAGCCCCAGCATTTT. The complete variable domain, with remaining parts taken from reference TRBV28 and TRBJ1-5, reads DVKVTQSSRYLVKRTGEKVFLECVQDMDHENMFWYRQDPGLGLRLIYFSYDVKMKEKGDIPEGYSVSREKKERFSLILESASTNQTSMYLCASSSGQAVSNQPQHFGDGTRLSIL.

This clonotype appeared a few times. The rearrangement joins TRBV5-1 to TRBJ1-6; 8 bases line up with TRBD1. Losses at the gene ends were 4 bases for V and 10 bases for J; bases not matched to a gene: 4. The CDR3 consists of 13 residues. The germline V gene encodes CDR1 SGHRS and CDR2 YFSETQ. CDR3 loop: CASSPGGESPLHF. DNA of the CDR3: TGCGCCAGCAGCCCAGGGGGCGAGTCACCCCTCCACTTT.

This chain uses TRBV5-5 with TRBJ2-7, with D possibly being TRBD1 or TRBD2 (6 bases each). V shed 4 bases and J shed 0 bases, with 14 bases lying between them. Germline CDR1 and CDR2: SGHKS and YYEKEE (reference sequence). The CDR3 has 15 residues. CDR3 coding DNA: TGTGCCAGCAGCCTTGCGGAGGGGGTCTCCTACGAGCAGTACTTC. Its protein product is CASSLAEGVSYEQYF.

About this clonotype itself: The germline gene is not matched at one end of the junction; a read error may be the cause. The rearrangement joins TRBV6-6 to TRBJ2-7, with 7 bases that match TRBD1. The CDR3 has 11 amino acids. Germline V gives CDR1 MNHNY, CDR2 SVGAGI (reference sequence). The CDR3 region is CAKIQGNEQDF. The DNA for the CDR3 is TGTGCCAAAATACAGGGGAACGAGCAGGACTTC.

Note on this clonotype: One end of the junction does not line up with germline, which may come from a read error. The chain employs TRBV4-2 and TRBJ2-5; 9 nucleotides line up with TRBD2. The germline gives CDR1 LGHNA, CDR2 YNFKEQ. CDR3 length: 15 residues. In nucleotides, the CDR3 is TGTGCCAGCAGCCAAGAGGCGGGAGGGCAAGAGACCAAGTACTTC. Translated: CASSQEAGGQETKYF.

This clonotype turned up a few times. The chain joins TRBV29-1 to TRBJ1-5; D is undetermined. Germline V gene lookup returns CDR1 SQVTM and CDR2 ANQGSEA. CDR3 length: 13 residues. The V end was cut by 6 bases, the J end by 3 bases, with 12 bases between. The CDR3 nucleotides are TGCAGCGTCGGTCAGACCGCCAATCAGCCCCAGCATTTT. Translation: CSVGQTANQPQHF.

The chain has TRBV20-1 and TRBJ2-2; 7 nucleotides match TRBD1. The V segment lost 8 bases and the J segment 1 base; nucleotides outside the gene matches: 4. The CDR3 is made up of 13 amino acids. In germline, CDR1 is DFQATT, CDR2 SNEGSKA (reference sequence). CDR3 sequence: CSSTGMNTGELFF. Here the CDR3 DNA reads TGCAGTTCGACAGGGATGAACACCGGGGAGCTGTTTTTT.

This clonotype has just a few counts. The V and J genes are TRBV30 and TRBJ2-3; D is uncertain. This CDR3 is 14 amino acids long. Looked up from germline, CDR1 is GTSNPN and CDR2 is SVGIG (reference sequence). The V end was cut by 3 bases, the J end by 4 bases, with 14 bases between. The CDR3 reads CAWREETSADTQYF. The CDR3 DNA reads TGTGCCTGGAGAGAGGAGACGAGCGCAGATACGCAGTATTTT.

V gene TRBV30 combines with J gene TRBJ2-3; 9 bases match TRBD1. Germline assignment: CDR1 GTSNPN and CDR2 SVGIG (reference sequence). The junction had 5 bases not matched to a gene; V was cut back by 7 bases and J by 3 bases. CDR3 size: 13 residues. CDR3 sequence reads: CASRDRVTDTQYF. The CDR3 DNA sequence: TGTGCCTCCCGGGACAGGGTAACAGATACGCAGTATTTT.

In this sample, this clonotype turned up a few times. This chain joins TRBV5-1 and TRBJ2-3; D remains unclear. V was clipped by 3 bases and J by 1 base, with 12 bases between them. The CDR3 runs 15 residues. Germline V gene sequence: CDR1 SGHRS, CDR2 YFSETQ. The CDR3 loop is CASSSRAQGTDTQYF. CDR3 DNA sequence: TGCGCCAGCAGCTCAAGGGCGCAGGGCACAGATACGCAGTATTTT.

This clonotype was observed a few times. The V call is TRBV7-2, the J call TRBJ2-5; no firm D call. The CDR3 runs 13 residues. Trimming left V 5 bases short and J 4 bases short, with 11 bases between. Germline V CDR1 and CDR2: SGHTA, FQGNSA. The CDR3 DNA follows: TGTGCCAGCAGCAGAGAGGATGGAGAGACCCAGTACTTC. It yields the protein CASSREDGETQYF.

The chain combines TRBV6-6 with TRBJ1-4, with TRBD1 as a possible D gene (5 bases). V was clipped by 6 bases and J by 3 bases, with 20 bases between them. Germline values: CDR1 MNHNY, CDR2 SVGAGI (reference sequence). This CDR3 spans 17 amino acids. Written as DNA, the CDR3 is TGTGCCAGCAGCCCAGGGTGGGGACCCGAAGCTAATGAAAAACTGTTTTTT. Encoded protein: CASSPGWGPEANEKLFF.

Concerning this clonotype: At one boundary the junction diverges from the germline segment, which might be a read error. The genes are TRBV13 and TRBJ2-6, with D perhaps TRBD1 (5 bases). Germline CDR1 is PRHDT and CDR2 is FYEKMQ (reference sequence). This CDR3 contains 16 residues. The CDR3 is CAGSLARVEGANVLTF. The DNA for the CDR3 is TGTGCCGGCAGCTTAGCCAGGGTGGAAGGGGCCAACGTCCTGACTTTC.

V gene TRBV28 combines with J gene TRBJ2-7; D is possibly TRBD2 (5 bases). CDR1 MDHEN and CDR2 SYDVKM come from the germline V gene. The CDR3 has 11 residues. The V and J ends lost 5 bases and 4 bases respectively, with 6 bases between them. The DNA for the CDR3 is TGTGCCAGCAGTGGGAGATACGAGCAGTACTTC. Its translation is CASSGRYEQYF.

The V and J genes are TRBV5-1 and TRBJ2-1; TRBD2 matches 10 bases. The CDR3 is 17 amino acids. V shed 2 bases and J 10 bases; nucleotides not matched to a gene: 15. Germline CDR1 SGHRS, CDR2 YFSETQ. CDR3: CASSFGSGASGGREQFF. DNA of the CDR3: TGCGCCAGCAGCTTTGGGAGTGGGGCTAGCGGGGGAAGAGAGCAGTTCTTC. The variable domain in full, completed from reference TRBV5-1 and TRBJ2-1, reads KAGVTQTPRYLIKTRGQQVTLSCSPISGHRSVSWYQQTPGQGLQFLFEYFSETQRNKGNFPGRFSGRQFSNSRSEMNVSTLELGDSALYLCASSFGSGASGGREQFFGPGTRLTVL.

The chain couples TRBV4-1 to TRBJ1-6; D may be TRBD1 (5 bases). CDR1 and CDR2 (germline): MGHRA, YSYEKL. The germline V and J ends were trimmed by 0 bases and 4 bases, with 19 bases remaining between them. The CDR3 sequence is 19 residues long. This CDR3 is CASSQDNDAGVSYNSPLHF. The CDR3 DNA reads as TGCGCCAGCAGCCAAGATAACGACGCGGGGGTGTCGTATAATTCACCCCTCCACTTT.

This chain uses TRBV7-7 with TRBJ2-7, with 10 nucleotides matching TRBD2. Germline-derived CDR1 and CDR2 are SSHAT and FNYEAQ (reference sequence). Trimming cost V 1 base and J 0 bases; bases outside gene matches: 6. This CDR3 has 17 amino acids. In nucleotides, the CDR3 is TGTGCCAGCAGCTTAGAGTCCGGACTAGCGGCCTCCTACGAGCAGTACTTC. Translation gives CASSLESGLAASYEQYF. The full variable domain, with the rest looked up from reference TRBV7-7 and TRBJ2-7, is GAGVSQSPRYKVTKRGQDVTLRCDPISSHATLYWYQQALGQGPEFLTYFNYEAQPDKSGLPSDRFSAERPEGSISTLTIQRTEQRDSAMYRCASSLESGLAASYEQYFGPGTRLTVT.

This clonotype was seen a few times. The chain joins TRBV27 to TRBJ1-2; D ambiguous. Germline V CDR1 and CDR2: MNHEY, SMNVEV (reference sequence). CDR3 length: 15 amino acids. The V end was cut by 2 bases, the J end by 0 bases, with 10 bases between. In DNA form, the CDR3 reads TGTGCCAGCAGTTTAACCGGATCAACTAACTATGGCTACACCTTC. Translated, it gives CASSLTGSTNYGYTF.

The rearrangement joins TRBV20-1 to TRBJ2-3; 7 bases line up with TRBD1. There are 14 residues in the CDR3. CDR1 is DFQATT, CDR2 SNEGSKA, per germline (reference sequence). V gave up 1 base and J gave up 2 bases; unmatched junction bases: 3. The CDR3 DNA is TGCAGTGCTAGAGTAGAGGGGGCCACAGATACGCAGTATTTT. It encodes CSARVEGATDTQYF.